This T cell receptor beta chain was recovered during a study of blood T cell repertoires in COVID-19. At the level of the study: COVID-19 samples collected from the United States, Italy and Spain covered acute and convalescent phases.

This CDR3 region has 16 residues. Looked up from germline, CDR1 is MDHEN and CDR2 is SYDVKM. After removal of 3 bases from V and 4 bases from J, the junction contained 10 bases not matched to a gene. Participants had their cohort set by participant-reported clinical history. Original analysis: Estimated nucleated cell counts came from reference gene primer amplification. Sequencing used immunoSEQ multiplex PCR; TCRdb keeps in-frame clones, though not all of them. V and J calls and clone size come straight from that table; D and trimming were deduced from the DNA. This sample has 200,000 to 250,000 clones, with roughly 89% found just once.

This receptor was taken from a man younger than 35 with acute COVID-19. The gene calls are TRBV28 and TRBJ1-2, with 8 bases that match TRBD1. Sequenced input: PBMCs or T cells enriched from blood (not recorded which). DNA of the CDR3: TGTGCCAGCAGTTTGGACAGGGCCCGGAGCGGCTATGGCTACACCTTC. Translation: CASSLDRARSGYGYTF.